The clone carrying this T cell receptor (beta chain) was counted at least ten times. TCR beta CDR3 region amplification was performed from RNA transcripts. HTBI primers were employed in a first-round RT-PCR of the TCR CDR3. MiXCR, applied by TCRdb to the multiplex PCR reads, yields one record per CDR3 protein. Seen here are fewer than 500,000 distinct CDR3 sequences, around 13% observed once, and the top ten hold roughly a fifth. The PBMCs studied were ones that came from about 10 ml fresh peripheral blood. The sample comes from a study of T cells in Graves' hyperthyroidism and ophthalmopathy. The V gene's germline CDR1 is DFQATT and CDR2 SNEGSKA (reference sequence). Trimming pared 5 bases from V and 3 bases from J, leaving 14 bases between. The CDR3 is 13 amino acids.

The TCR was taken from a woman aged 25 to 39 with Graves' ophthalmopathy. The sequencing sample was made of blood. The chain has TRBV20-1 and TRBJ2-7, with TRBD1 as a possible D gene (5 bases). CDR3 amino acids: CSAAQVNGYEQYF. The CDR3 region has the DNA TGCAGTGCTGCACAGGTGAACGGCTACGAGCAGTACTTC.